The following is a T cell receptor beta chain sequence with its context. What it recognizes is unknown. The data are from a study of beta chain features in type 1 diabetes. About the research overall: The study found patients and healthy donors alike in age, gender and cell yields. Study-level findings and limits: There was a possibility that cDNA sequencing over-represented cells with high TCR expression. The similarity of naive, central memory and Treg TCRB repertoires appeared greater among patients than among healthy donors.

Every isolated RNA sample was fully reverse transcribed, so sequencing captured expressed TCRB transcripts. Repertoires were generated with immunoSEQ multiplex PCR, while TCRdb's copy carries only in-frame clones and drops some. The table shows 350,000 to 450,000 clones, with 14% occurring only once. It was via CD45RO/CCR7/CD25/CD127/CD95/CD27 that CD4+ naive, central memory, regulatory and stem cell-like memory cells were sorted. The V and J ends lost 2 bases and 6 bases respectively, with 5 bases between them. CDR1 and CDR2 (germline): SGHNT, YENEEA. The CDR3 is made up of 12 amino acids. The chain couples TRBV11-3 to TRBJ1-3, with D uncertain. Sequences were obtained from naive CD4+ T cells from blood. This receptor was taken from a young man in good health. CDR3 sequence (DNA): TGTGCCAGCAGCTTAAGAGAAAACACCATATATTTT. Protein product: CASSLRENTIYF.